The 2 T cell receptor beta chains given below trace back to one sample, sequenced in a study of blood T cell repertoires in COVID-19. Repertoires were generated with immunoSEQ multiplex PCR, while TCRdb's copy carries only in-frame clones and drops some. The sample has some 180,000 clones, around 90% seen once. The sequenced sample was peripheral blood. These TCRs come from a man aged 45-65 years with acute or convalescent COVID-19.

The chain has TRBV6-6 and TRBJ2-7; 8 nucleotides match TRBD1. Losses at the gene ends were 6 bases for V and 5 bases for J; bases not matched to a gene: 15. The germline V gene encodes CDR1 MNHNY and CDR2 SVGAGI (reference sequence). CDR3 size: 16 residues. CDR3 sequence reads: CASSRLQGALRDEQYF. The CDR3 region has the DNA TGTGCCAGCAGCCGCCTCCAGGGGGCGCTTCGGGACGAGCAGTACTTC.

The chain links TRBV3-1 (or the pseudogene TRBV3-2) to TRBJ1-6, with D possibly TRBD1 on 5 matching bases. Germline CDR1 is LGHDT and CDR2 is YNNKEL (reference sequence). This CDR3 region has 14 residues. With 6 bases removed from V and 5 bases from J, the gap between germline ends came to 11 bases. The CDR3, as DNA: TGTGCCAGCAGGGGCCAAGGGGATAATTCACCCCTCCACTTT. This encodes CASRGQGDNSPLHF.